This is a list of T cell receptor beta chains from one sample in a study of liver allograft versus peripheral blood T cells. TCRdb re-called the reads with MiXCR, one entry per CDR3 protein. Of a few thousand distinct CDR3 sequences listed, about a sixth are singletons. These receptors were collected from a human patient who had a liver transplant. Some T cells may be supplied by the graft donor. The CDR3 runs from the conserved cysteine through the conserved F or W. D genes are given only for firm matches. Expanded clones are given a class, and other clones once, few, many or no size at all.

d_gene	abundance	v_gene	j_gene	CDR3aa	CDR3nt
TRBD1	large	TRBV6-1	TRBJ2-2	CASSKTGRGLFF	TGTGCCAGCAGTAAGACAGGGAGAGGGCTGTTTTTT
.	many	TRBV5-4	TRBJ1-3	CASSPDRSYGNTIYF	TGTGCCAGCAGTCCTGACAGGTCATACGGAAACACCATATATTTT
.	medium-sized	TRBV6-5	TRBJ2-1	CASSYTGTGNNEQFF	TGTGCCAGCAGTTACACCGGGACTGGCAACAATGAGCAGTTCTTC
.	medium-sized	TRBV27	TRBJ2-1	CASSSGQEQFF	TGTGCCAGCAGTTCCGGACAGGAGCAGTTCTTC
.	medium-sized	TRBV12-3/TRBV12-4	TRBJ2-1	CASSPGTYSYNEQFF	TGTGCCAGCAGTCCCGGGACTTATTCCTACAATGAGCAGTTCTTC
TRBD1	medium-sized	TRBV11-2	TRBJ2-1	CASSLRPRDSHSYNEQFF	TGTGCCAGCAGCTTAAGACCCCGGGACAGCCACTCCTACAATGAGCAGTTCTTC
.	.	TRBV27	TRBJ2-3	CASSLGDTQYF	TGTGCCAGCAGTTTAGGGGATACGCAGTATTTT
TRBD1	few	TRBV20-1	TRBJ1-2	CSATGTGGYTF	TGCAGTGCGACCGGGACAGGAGGCTACACCTTC
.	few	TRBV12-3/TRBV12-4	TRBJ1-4	CASRPGWGEKLFF	TGTGCCAGCAGGCCAGGATGGGGTGAAAAACTGTTTTTT
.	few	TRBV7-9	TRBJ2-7	CASSLGDRSYEQYF	TGTGCCAGCAGCTTAGGTGACAGATCCTACGAGCAGTACTTC
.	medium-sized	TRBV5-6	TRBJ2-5	CASSSGLQETQYF	TGTGCCAGCAGCTCGGGACTCCAAGAGACCCAGTACTTC
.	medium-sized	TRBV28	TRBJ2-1	CASSALGGTYNEQFF	TGTGCCAGCAGTGCCCTGGGGGGCACCTACAATGAGCAGTTCTTC
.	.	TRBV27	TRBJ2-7	CASSEGRSYEQYF	TGTGCCAGCAGCGAGGGGAGATCCTACGAGCAGTACTTC
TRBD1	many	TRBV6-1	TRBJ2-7	CASRQGAGYEQYF	TGTGCCAGTCGACAGGGGGCGGGCTACGAGCAGTACTTC
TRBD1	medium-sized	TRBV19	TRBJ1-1	CASSISGGLGVMNTEAFF	TGTGCCAGTAGTATTTCAGGGGGGTTGGGAGTTATGAACACTGAAGCTTTCTTT
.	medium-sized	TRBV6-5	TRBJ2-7	CASSYSSDSYGQYF	TGTGCCAGCAGTTACTCTTCTGACAGCTACGGGCAGTACTTC
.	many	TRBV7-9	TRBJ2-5	CASSPTDAVGTQYF	TGTGCCAGCAGCCCCACCGACGCTGTCGGGACCCAGTACTTC
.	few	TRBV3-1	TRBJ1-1	CASSQVNTEAFF	TGTGCCAGCAGCCAGGTGAACACTGAAGCTTTCTTT
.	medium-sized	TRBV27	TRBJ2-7	CASSLGLGGYEQYF	TGTGCCAGCAGTTTAGGACTTGGGGGCTACGAGCAGTACTTC
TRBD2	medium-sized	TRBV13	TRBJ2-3	CASTLGGSTDTQYF	TGTGCCAGCACCCTGGGGGGGAGCACAGATACGCAGTATTTT
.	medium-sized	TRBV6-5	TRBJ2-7	CASSYLSEQYF	TGTGCCAGCAGTTACTTGTCCGAGCAGTACTTC
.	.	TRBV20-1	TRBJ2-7	CSARAVSSYEQYF	TGCAGTGCTAGAGCCGTAAGCTCCTACGAGCAGTACTTC
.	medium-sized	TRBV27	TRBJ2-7	CASSAGAGRSYEQYF	TGTGCCAGCAGTGCCGGTGCGGGCCGATCCTACGAGCAGTACTTC
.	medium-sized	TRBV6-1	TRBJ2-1	CASGTSEQFF	TGTGCCAGCGGGACAAGCGAGCAGTTCTTC
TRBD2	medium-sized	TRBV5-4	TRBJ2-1	CASSLEGGLAGGPAYNEQFF	TGTGCCAGCAGCTTGGAGGGGGGACTAGCGGGAGGGCCAGCCTACAATGAGCAGTTCTTC
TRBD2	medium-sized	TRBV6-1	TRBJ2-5	CASSEEAGGQETQYF	TGTGCCAGCAGTGAAGAAGCGGGGGGGCAAGAGACCCAGTACTTC
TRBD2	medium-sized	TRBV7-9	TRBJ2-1	CASSPGGNEQFF	TGTGCCAGCAGCCCGGGGGGGAATGAGCAGTTCTTC
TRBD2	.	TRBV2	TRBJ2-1	CASSEPGTSAVYNEQFF	TGTGCCAGCAGTGAACCCGGGACTAGCGCGGTGTACAATGAGCAGTTCTTC
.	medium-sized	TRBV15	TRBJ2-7	CATSRIRESYEQYF	TGTGCCACCAGCAGAATCAGGGAATCCTACGAGCAGTACTTC
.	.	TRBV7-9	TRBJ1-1	CASSSTDNNTEAFF	TGTGCCAGCAGCAGCACCGACAACAACACTGAAGCTTTCTTT
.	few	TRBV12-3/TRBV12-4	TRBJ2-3	CASSFSRQGWTQYF	TGTGCCAGCAGTTTCTCCCGGCAGGGCTGGACGCAGTATTTT
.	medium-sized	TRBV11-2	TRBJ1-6	CASSHNTDSPLHF	TGTGCCAGCAGCCACAATACGGATTCACCCCTCCACTTT
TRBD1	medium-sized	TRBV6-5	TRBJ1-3	CASSDQVGTAGNTIYF	TGTGCCAGCTCGGACCAAGTGGGGACAGCTGGAAACACCATATATTTT
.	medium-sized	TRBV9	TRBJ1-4	CASSVANSPNEKLFF	TGTGCCAGCAGCGTAGCAAACAGCCCAAATGAAAAACTGTTTTTT
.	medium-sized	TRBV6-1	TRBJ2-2	CASSERDTGELFF	TGTGCCAGCAGTGAACGAGACACCGGGGAGCTGTTTTTT
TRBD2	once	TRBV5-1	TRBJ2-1	CASSFTGTSGRAAYNEQFF	TGCGCCAGCAGCTTTACCGGGACTAGCGGGAGGGCGGCCTACAATGAGCAGTTCTTC
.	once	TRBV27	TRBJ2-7	CASSYQSSSYEQYF	TGTGCCAGCAGCTATCAATCGAGCTCCTACGAGCAGTACTTC
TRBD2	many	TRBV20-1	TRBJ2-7	CSASGSVSSYEQYF	TGCAGTGCCAGCGGGAGCGTTAGCTCCTACGAGCAGTACTTC
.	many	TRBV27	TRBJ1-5	CASRTAFSNQPQHF	TGTGCCAGCAGGACAGCCTTTAGCAATCAGCCCCAGCATTTT
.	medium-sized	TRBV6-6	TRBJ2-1	CASSPRDESYNEQFF	TGTGCCAGCAGCCCCCGGGACGAATCCTACAATGAGCAGTTCTTC